This T cell receptor beta chain was obtained from a study of beta chain features in type 1 diabetes. Since all of the isolated RNA was reverse transcribed, expressed TCRB transcripts were what got sequenced. Sequencing of naive, central memory and regulatory T cell samples gave an average of roughly 4 million reads. Clones were sequenced by immunoSEQ multiplex PCR, and TCRdb holds only the in-frame ones, with some missing. The sample includes over 350,000 clones, about 15% seen only once; the top ten take about 0.019%. The V end was cut by 9 bases, the J end by 5 bases, with 10 bases between. CDR1 LNHDA and CDR2 SQIVND come from the germline V gene (reference sequence). The CDR3 extends over 12 amino acids. General study results and limits: It was possible that PCR favored shorter templates, equally so in patients and controls. Possibly, sequencing cDNA over-represented cells that had high TCR expression levels. There was a moderate but significant shortening of TCRB CDR3s in all four CD4+ subsets of Type 1 diabetes patients.

For this clone: The antigen remains unidentified.

This TCR was sampled from a woman in her late teens or twenties in good health. The chain carries TRBV19 and TRBJ2-2; D is ambiguous. Sequenced material: naive CD4+ T cells from blood. The CDR3 sequence is CARETGTGELFF. The CDR3 region has the DNA TGTGCCAGGGAAACGGGTACCGGGGAGCTGTTTTTT.